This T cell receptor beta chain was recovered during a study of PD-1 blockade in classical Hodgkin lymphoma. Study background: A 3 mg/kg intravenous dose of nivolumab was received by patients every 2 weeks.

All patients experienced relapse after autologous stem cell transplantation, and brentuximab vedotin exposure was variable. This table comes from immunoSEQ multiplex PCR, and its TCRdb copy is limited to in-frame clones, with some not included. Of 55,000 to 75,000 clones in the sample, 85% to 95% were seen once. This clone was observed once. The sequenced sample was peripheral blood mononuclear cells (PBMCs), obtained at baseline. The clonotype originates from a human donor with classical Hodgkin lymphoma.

The CDR3 loop is CASSPTSHNEQFF. CDR3 sequence (DNA): TGTGCCAGCAGCCCAACCAGTCACAATGAGCAGTTCTTC. The genes are TRBV7-6 and TRBJ2-1; the D is unclear. There are 13 residues in the CDR3. Germline CDR1 and CDR2: SGHVS and FNYEAQ. V was shortened by 5 bases and J by 5 bases, with 10 bases between the two germline ends. Supplemented by reference TRBV7-6 and TRBJ2-1, the full variable domain reads GAGVSQSPRYKVTKRGQDVALRCDPISGHVSLYWYRQALGQGPEFLTYFNYEAQQDKSGLPNDRFSAERPEGSISTLTIQRTEQRDSAMYRCASSPTSHNEQFFGPGTRLTVL.